Presented here are 4 T cell receptor beta chains from one specimen sequenced in a study of metastatic and nonmetastatic thyroid tumors. Thyroid surgery was preceded by no treatment in any patient. MiXCR was used by TCRdb to re-call the PCR reads. The sample has roughly 12,000 clones, 25% to 35% seen once. Sequencing input: tumor tissue. The receptors derive from a female donor with papillary thyroid cancer or a benign thyroid nodule (not recorded which). Some clones in this sample may be carry-over from other donors' samples.

J is TRBJ2-7 and V is TRBV20-1; TRBD2 agrees at 8 bases. This CDR3 is 12 amino acids long. The ends lost 5 bases at V and 3 bases at J; junction bases unmatched: 3. Per germline, CDR1 DFQATT and CDR2 SNEGSKA (reference sequence). The CDR3 is CSALAGGYEQYF. The DNA for the CDR3 is TGCAGTGCTCTGGCGGGAGGCTACGAGCAGTACTTC.

At least ten counts were recorded for this clone. V usage is TRBV11-2 and J usage is TRBJ2-3, with no clear D. CDR3 size: 16 residues. Germline CDR1 is SGHAT and CDR2 is FQNNGV. V dropped 5 bases and J dropped 0 bases, with 15 bases sitting between them. CDR3 in DNA: TGTGCCAGCAGCCCCCCTCTCCAAGGGAGCACAGATACGCAGTATTTT. As protein: CASSPPLQGSTDTQYF.

In its sample, this clone was seen once. The chain uses TRBV11-2 and TRBJ2-1, with TRBD2 identical over 10 bases. The CDR3 runs to 14 residues. CDR1 is SGHAT and CDR2 is FQNNGV in the germline V gene. The junction had 5 bases not matched to a gene; V was cut back by 5 bases and J by 7 bases. The CDR3 spells CASSPGLAVNEQFF. The CDR3 nucleotides are TGTGCCAGCAGCCCCGGACTAGCGGTTAATGAGCAGTTCTTC.

By share of the sample, this clone is medium-sized. The V call is TRBV12-3 or TRBV12-4, the J call TRBJ2-7; weak D call: TRBD1 (5 bases). V lost 1 base, J lost 5 bases, and 12 bases lay in between. CDR3 length: 14 residues. The CDR3 sequence: CASSLVAGRNEQYF. In nucleotides, the CDR3 is TGTGCCAGCAGTTTAGTGGCAGGGCGGAACGAGCAGTACTTC.